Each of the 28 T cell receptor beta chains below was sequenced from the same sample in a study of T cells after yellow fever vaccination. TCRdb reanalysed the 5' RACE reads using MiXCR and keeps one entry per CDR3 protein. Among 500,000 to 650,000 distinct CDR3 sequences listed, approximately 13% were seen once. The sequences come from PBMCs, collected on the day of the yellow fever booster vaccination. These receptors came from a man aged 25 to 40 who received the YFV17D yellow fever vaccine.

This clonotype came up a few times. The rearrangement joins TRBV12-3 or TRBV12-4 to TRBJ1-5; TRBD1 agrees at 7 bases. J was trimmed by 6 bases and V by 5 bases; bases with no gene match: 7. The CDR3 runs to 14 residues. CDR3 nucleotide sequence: TGTGCCAGCAGTCGGACAGGTTTAGTTCAGCCCCAGCATTTT. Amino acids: CASSRTGLVQPQHF.

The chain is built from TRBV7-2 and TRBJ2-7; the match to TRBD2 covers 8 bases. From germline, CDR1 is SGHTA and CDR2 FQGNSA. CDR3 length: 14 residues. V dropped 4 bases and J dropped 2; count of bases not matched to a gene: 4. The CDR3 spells CASSYGTRPYEQYF. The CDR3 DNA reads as TGTGCCAGCAGCTACGGGACTAGGCCCTACGAGCAGTACTTC.

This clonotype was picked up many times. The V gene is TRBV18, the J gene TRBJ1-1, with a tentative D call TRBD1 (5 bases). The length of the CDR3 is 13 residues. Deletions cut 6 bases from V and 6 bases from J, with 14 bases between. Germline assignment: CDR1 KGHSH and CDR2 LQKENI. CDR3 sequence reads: CASSSPRVPEAFF. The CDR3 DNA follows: TGTGCCAGCTCGTCACCCAGGGTCCCTGAAGCTTTCTTT.

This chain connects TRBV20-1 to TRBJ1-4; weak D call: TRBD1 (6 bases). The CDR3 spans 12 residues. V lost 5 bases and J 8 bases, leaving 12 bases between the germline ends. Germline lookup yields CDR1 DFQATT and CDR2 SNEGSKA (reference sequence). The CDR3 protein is CSAATGREKLFF. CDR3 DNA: TGCAGTGCTGCTACAGGGCGCGAAAAACTGTTTTTT.

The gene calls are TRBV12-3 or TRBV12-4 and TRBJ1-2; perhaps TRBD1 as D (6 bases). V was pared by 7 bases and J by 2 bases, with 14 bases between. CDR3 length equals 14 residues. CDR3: CASTKTGQNYGYTF. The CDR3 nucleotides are TGTGCCAGCACAAAAACCGGACAGAACTATGGCTACACCTTC.

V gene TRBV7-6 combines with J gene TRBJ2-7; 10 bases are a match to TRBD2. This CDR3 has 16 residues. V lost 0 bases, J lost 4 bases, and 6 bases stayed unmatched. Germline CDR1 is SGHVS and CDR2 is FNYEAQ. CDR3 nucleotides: TGTGCCAGCAGCTTAGCAGCGGGAGGGAGAGAATACGAGCAGTACTTC. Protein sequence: CASSLAAGGREYEQYF.

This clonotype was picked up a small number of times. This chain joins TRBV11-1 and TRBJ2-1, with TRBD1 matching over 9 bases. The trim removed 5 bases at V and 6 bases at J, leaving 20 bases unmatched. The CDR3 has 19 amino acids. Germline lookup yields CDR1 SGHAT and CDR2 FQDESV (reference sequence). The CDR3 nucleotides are TGTGCCAGCAGCCTACCCACAGGGGGCCTACTCCTGGAGGTCAATGAGCAGTTCTTC. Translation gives CASSLPTGGLLLEVNEQFF.

CDR3 residues: CASSQLGHQETQYF. In DNA form, the CDR3 reads TGTGCCAGCAGCCAACTAGGGCACCAAGAGACCCAGTACTTC. This rearrangement joins TRBV7-2 to TRBJ2-5, with D maybe TRBD2 (5 bases). CDR1 SGHTA and CDR2 FQGNSA come from the germline V gene. The CDR3 sequence is 14 residues long. Trimming cost V 5 bases and J 0 bases, with 10 bases left between them.

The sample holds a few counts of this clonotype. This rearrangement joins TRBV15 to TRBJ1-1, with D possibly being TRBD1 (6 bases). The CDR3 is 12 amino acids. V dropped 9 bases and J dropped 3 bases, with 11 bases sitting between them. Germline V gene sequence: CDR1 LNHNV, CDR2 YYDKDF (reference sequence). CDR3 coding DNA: TGTGCCACAGGGGGGGGGGACACTGAAGCTTTCTTT. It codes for CATGGGDTEAFF.

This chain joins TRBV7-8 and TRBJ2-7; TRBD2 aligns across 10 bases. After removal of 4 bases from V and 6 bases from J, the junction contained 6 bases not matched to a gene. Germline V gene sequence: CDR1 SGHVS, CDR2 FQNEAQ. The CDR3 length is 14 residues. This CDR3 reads CASSSAGGPFEQYF. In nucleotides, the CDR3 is TGTGCCAGCAGCTCAGCGGGAGGGCCTTTCGAGCAGTACTTC.

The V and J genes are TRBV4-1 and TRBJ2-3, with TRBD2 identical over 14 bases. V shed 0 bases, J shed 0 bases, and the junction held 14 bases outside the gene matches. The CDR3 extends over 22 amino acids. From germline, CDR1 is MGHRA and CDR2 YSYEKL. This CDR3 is CASSQDPGLAGAGGISTDTQYF. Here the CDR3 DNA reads TGCGCCAGCAGCCAAGATCCGGGACTAGCGGGAGCAGGGGGGATAAGCACAGATACGCAGTATTTT.

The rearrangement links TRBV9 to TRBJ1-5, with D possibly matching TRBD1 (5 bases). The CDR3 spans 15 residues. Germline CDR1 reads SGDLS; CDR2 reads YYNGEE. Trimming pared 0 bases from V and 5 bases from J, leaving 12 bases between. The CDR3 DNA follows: TGTGCCAGCAGCGTAGGTCTGGGGGGAGATCAGCCCCAGCATTTT. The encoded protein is CASSVGLGGDQPQHF.

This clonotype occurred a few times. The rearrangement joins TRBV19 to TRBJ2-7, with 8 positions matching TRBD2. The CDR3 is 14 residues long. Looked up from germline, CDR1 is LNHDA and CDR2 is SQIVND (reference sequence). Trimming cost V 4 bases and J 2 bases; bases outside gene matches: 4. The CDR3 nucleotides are TGTGCCAGTAGTAAGCCGGGAGGGCCCTACGAGCAGTACTTC. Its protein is CASSKPGGPYEQYF.

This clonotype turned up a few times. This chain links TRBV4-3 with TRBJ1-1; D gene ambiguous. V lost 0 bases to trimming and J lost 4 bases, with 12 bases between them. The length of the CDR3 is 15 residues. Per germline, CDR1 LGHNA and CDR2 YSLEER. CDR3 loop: CASSQDGEIGTEAFF. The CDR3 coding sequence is TGCGCCAGCAGCCAAGATGGGGAGATTGGCACTGAAGCTTTCTTT.

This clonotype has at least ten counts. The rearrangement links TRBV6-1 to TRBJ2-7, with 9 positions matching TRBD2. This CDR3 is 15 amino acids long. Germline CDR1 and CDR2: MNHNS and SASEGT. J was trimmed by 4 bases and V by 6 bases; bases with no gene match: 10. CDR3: CASRKEAGGPYEQYF. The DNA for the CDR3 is TGTGCCAGCAGGAAGGAAGCGGGAGGACCTTACGAGCAGTACTTC.

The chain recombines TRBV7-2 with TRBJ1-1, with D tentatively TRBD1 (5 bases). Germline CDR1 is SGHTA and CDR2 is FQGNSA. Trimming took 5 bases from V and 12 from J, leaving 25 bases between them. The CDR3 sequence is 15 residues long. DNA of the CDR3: TGTGCCAGCAGCCCGCGGGGGAGTCAGGGCGGTTATCCTTTCTTT. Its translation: CASSPRGSQGGYPFF.

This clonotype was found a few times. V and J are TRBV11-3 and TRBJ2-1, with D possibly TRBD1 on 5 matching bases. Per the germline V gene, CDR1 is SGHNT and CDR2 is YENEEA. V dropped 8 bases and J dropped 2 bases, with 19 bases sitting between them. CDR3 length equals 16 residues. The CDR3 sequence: CASPYRFGVPYNEQFF. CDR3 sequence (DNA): TGTGCCAGCCCATACAGGTTTGGCGTTCCCTACAATGAGCAGTTCTTC.

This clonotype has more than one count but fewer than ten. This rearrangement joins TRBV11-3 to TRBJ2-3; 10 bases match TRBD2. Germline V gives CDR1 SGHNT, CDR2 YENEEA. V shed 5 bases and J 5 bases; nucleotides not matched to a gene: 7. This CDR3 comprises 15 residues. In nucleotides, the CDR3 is TGTGCCAGCAGCGGTAGCGGGAGGAGGGAAGATACGCAGTATTTT. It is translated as CASSGSGRREDTQYF.

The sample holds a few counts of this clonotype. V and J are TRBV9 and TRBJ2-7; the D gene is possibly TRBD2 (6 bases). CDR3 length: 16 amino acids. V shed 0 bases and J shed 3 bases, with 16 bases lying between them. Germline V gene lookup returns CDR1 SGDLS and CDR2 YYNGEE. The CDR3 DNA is TGTGCCAGCAGCGTAGCGGGGGACTCCCCCATCTACGAGCAGTACTTC. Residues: CASSVAGDSPIYEQYF.

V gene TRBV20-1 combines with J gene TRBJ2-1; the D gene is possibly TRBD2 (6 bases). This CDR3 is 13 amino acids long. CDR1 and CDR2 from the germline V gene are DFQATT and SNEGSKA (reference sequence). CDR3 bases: TGCAGCCCTGTGGACTACCCATACAATGAGCAGTTCTTC. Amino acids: CSPVDYPYNEQFF.

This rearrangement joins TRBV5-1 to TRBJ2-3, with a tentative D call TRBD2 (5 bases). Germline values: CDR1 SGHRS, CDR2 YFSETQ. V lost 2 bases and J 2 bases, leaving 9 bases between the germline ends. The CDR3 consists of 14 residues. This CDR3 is CASSFEGYTDTQYF. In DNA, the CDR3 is TGCGCCAGCAGCTTTGAGGGATACACAGATACGCAGTATTTT.

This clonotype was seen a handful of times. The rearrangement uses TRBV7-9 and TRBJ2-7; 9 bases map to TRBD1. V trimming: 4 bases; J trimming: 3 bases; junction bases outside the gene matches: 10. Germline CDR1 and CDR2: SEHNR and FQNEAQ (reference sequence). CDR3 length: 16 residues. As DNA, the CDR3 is TGTGCCAGCAGCTCAACTGGGACAGGGCCTTACTACGAGCAGTACTTC. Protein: CASSSTGTGPYYEQYF.

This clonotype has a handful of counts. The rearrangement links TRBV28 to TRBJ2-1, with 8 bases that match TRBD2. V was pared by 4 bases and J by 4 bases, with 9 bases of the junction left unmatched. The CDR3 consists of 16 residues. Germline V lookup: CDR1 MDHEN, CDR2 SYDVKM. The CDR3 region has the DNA TGTGCCAGCAGTTCCCCCGGACTAGCAGCTTACAATGAGCAGTTCTTC. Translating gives CASSSPGLAAYNEQFF. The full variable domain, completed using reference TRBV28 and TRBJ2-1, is DVKVTQSSRYLVKRTGEKVFLECVQDMDHENMFWYRQDPGLGLRLIYFSYDVKMKEKGDIPEGYSVSREKKERFSLILESASTNQTSMYLCASSSPGLAAYNEQFFGPGTRLTVL.

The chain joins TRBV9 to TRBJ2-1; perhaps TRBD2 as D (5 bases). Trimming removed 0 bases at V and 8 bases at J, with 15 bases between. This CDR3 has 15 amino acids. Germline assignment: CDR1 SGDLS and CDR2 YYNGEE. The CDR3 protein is CASSVASWENHEQFF. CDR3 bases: TGTGCCAGCAGCGTAGCTAGCTGGGAGAACCATGAGCAGTTCTTC.

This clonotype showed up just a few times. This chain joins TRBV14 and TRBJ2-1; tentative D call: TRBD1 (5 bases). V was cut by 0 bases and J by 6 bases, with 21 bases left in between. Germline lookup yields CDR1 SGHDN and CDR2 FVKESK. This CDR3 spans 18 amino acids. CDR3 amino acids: CASSQDIVSRTIINEQFF. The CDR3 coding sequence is TGTGCCAGCAGCCAAGATATCGTATCCCGGACAATCATCAATGAGCAGTTCTTC.

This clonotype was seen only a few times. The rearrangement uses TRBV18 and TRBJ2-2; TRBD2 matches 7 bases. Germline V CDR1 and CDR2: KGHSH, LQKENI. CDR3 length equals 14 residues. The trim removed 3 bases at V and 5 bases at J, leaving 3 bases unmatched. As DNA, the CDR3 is TGTGCCAGCTCACCGGGACTAAAGACCGGGGAGCTGTTTTTT. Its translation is CASSPGLKTGELFF.

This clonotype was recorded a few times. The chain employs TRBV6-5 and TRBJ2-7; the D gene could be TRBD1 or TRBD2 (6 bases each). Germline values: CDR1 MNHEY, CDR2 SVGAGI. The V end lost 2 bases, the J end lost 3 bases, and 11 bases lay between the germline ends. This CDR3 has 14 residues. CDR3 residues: CASSYGGLDYEQYF. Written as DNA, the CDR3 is TGTGCCAGCAGTTACGGGGGGCTTGACTACGAGCAGTACTTC.

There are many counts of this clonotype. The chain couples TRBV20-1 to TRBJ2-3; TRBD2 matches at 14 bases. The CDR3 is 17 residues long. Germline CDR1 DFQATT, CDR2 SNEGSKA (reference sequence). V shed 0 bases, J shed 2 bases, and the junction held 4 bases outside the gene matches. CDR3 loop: CSARDSGLAGVTDTQYF. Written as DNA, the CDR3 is TGCAGTGCTAGAGACTCGGGACTAGCGGGAGTCACAGATACGCAGTATTTT.